Listed below are T cell receptor beta chains from one sample, sequenced in a study of TIL therapy for anti-PD-1-resistant metastatic lung cancer. The table came from immunoSEQ multiplex PCR; TCRdb's copy has only in-frame clones and leaves some out. The data hold about 10,000 clones, with 55% to 60% observed a single time. The material sequenced was tumor tissue, taken at baseline. These TCRs come from a person aged 25 to 85 with non-small cell lung cancer. Both conserved end residues are part of each CDR3. A D gene is named only where the DNA matches it firmly. Size is omitted from some rows. Given values are once, few, many or a class for expanded clones.

TRBJ2-7 TRBV2 NA NA CASSEGRHEQYF TGTGCCAGCAGTGAGGGCAGGCACGAGCAGTACTTC
TRBJ1-5 TRBV19 NA NA CASSIGRAIDQPQHF TGTGCCAGTAGTATTGGCAGGGCCATAGATCAGCCCCAGCATTTT
TRBJ2-6 TRBV7-2 NA NA CASSPRGEAGANVLTF TGTGCCAGCAGCCCCCGAGGGGAAGCCGGGGCCAACGTCCTGACTTTC
TRBJ1-4 TRBV19 NA TRBD1 CASPKGGQGARTNEKLFF TGTGCCAGTCCTAAGGGGGGACAGGGGGCGAGGACTAATGAAAAACTGTTTTTT
TRBJ1-1 TRBV7-8 medium-sized NA CASSLVSGAEAFF TGTGCCAGCAGCTTAGTATCCGGGGCGGAAGCTTTCTTT
TRBJ1-6 TRBV11-2 NA TRBD1 CASSLGIGTGHSPLHF TGTGCCAGCAGCTTAGGGATAGGGACAGGGCATTCACCCCTCCACTTT
TRBJ2-1 TRBV11-1 NA TRBD2 CASSLYTSGGNEQFF TGTGCCAGCAGCTTATACACTAGCGGGGGAAATGAGCAGTTCTTC
TRBJ1-1 TRBV7-8 NA NA CASSLRSGTEAFF TGTGCCAGCAGCTTAAGGTCTGGCACTGAAGCTTTCTTT
TRBJ2-3 TRBV7-9 NA NA CASSLYYTDTQYF TGTGCCAGCAGCTTGTATTACACAGATACGCAGTATTTT
TRBJ2-7 TRBV9 NA NA CASSVAWGAIYEQYF TGTGCCAGCAGCGTAGCTTGGGGGGCCATCTACGAGCAGTACTTC
TRBJ2-5 TRBV7-9 NA TRBD1 CASSWGTAQETQYF TGTGCCAGCAGCTGGGGGACAGCCCAAGAGACCCAGTACTTC
TRBJ1-5 TRBV6-1 NA NA CASVGLGYSNQPQHF TGTGCCAGCGTCGGGTTGGGCTATAGCAATCAGCCCCAGCATTTT
TRBJ2-7 TRBV5-1 few NA CASSLVYSSGLYEQYF TGCGCCAGCAGCTTGGTCTATTCAAGCGGGCTCTACGAGCAGTACTTC
TRBJ2-7 TRBV4-1 medium-sized TRBD2 CASSQELAGAYEQYF TGCGCCAGCAGCCAAGAACTAGCGGGAGCCTACGAGCAGTACTTC
TRBJ2-7 TRBV19 NA NA CASSIGGPSYEQYF TGTGCCAGTAGTATTGGCGGACCCTCCTACGAGCAGTACTTC
TRBJ2-3 TRBV18 NA TRBD2 CASSPAGGGRDTQYF TGTGCCAGCTCACCAGCGGGGGGAGGGCGAGATACGCAGTATTTT
TRBJ2-3 TRBV2 few NA CASSEQGFHF TGTGCCAGCAGTGAACAGGGGTTCCATTTT
TRBJ2-5 TRBV7-3 NA NA CASSLTGGAETQYF TGTGCCAGCAGCTTAACGGGGGGCGCGGAGACCCAGTACTTC
TRBJ2-3 TRBV4-1 medium-sized NA CASSLRAGPSTDTQYF TGCGCCAGCAGCCTTCGAGCGGGCCCTAGCACAGATACGCAGTATTTT
TRBJ1-6 TRBV30 NA NA CAWSLGQRNSPLHF TGTGCCTGGAGTCTAGGACAGCGTAATTCACCCCTCCACTTT
TRBJ2-7 TRBV27 NA NA CASKSPTSYGYEQYF TGTGCCAGCAAGAGTCCTACTAGTTACGGATACGAGCAGTACTTC